This T cell receptor (beta chain) derives from a study of T cells in Graves' hyperthyroidism and ophthalmopathy. With 4 bases removed from V and 0 bases from J, the gap between germline ends came to 13 bases. The germline V gene encodes CDR1 SGHRS and CDR2 YFSETQ. The CDR3 sequence is 15 residues long. The diagnostic basis comprised clinical symptoms, serum thyroxine and TRAb, thyroid ultrasound and orbital computed tomography. Amplification of TCR beta CDR3 regions used RNA as the template. The HTBI primer set was used in a first-round RT-PCR of the TCR CDR3. TCRdb analysed the multiplex PCR reads with MiXCR anew, one entry per CDR3 protein. Of about 610,000 distinct CDR3 sequences in the sample, roughly 15% were seen once. This clonotype was seen many times.

The chain recombines TRBV5-1 with TRBJ1-1; D remains unclear. The material sequenced was blood. This TCR derives from a woman between 40 and 50 years old with Graves' ophthalmopathy. This CDR3 reads CASSPLGQMNTEAFF. CDR3 bases: TGCGCCAGCAGCCCCCTTGGGCAAATGAACACTGAAGCTTTCTTT.